The 28 T cell receptor beta chains given below trace back to one sample, sequenced in a study of cytomegalovirus exposure and HLA in healthy donors. This PCR relied on a set of 60 Vbeta primers and 13 Jbeta primers. Profiled with immunoSEQ multiplex PCR; TCRdb holds only in-frame clones, not every one. The sample contains approximately 210,000 clones, about four fifths of which appear only once. The sample comprised PBMCs. The receptors shown here come from a male donor in good health and CMV-seropositive.

This clone was detected once. This chain joins TRBV12-5 and TRBJ1-1; tentatively, D is TRBD1 (6 bases). Looked up from germline, CDR1 is LGHNT and CDR2 is FRNRAP. The CDR3 extends over 16 amino acids. Trimming cost V 0 bases and J 1 base, with 12 bases left between them. In DNA, the CDR3 is TGTGCTAGTGGTTTGGTAACAGGGCATCCGAACACTGAAGCTTTCTTT. Translation: CASGLVTGHPNTEAFF. Based on the CDR3 plus reference TRBV12-5 and TRBJ1-1, the full variable domain is DARVTQTPRHKVTEMGQEVTMRCQPILGHNTVFWYRQTMMQGLELLAYFRNRAPLDDSGMPKDRFSAEMPDATLATLKIQPSEPRDSAVYFCASGLVTGHPNTEAFFGQGTRLTVV.

The chain couples TRBV7-3 to TRBJ2-3; 8 bases line up with TRBD1. The CDR3 sequence is 14 residues long. After removal of 4 bases from V and 3 bases from J, the junction contained 3 bases not matched to a gene. CDR1 is SGHTA and CDR2 is FQGTGA in the germline V gene. DNA of the CDR3: TGTGCCAGCAGCTCGGGACAGGCGACAGATACGCAGTATTTT. Its protein is CASSSGQATDTQYF.

This clone has just one count. The CDR3 sequence is CATGGGKKGQPQHF. CDR3 sequence (DNA): TGTGCCACTGGGGGGGGCAAGAAGGGTCAGCCCCAGCATTTT. The J gene is TRBJ1-5, the V gene TRBV19, with D possibly being TRBD1 (6 bases). The CDR3 runs 14 residues. With 10 bases removed from V and 6 bases from J, the gap between germline ends came to 19 bases. Germline CDR1 is LNHDA and CDR2 is SQIVND (reference sequence).

The chain links TRBV5-4 to TRBJ2-7; 9 nucleotides line up with TRBD1. The CDR3 sequence is 15 residues long. Germline loops: CDR1 SGHNT, CDR2 YYREEE (reference sequence). The V and J ends lost 4 bases and 5 bases, in that order; junction bases with no gene match: 10. In nucleotides, the CDR3 is TGTGCCAGCAGCCCTGGACAGGGGTTAAGAGACGAGCAGTACTTC. This translates into CASSPGQGLRDEQYF.

The chain employs TRBV7-9 and TRBJ2-2; D is ambiguous. The CDR3 has 18 residues. The V gene's germline CDR1 is SEHNR and CDR2 FQNEAQ (reference sequence). V gave up 5 bases and J gave up 2 bases, with 21 bases separating them. The chain's CDR3 is CASSAQAWSVLNTGELFF. CDR3 in DNA: TGTGCCAGCAGCGCCCAGGCCTGGTCAGTCCTTAACACCGGGGAGCTGTTTTTT.

The chain joins TRBV6-6 to TRBJ1-1; 8 bases fit TRBD1. After removal of 6 bases from V and 4 bases from J, the junction contained 7 bases not matched to a gene. Germline CDR1 is MNHNY and CDR2 is SVGAGI (reference sequence). The CDR3 runs 14 residues. The CDR3 sequence: CASRQTGDSTEAFF. The DNA for the CDR3 is TGTGCCAGCAGACAGACAGGGGATTCCACTGAAGCTTTCTTT.

The chain joins TRBV5-1 to TRBJ2-3, with 9 nucleotides matching TRBD1. Germline loops: CDR1 SGHRS, CDR2 YFSETQ. This CDR3 is 16 amino acids long. Trimming removed 3 bases from V and 2 bases from J; junction bases left unmatched: 7. CDR3 bases: TGCGCCAGCAGCTCCACCGGGACAGGGAACACAGATACGCAGTATTTT. It specifies CASSSTGTGNTDTQYF.

The chain uses TRBV6-5 and TRBJ1-6; D is perhaps TRBD1 (5 bases). Trimming shortened V by 2 bases and J by 9 bases, and 11 bases separated the two germline ends. CDR3 length equals 14 residues. Germline V gene sequence: CDR1 MNHEY, CDR2 SVGAGI. Written as DNA, the CDR3 is TGTGCCAGCAGTTACGGGGGGACCGGTTCACCCCTCCACTTT. Amino acid sequence: CASSYGGTGSPLHF.

This clone was observed a few times. This chain joins TRBV4-1 and TRBJ2-1; D is unresolved. The CDR3 is made up of 17 amino acids. Trimming took 1 base from V and 2 from J, leaving 15 bases between them. Per germline, CDR1 MGHRA and CDR2 YSYEKL. CDR3 region: CASSQGRGAQTYNEQFF. As DNA, the CDR3 is TGCGCCAGCAGCCAAGGTAGAGGCGCCCAAACCTACAATGAGCAGTTCTTC.

This chain uses TRBV9 with TRBJ1-2; 8 bases match TRBD1. This CDR3 region has 13 residues. Germline V gene data show CDR1 as SGDLS and CDR2 as YYNGEE. V was pared by 4 bases and J by 6 bases, with 5 bases of the junction left unmatched. The CDR3 loop is CASSQDREDGYTF. Here the CDR3 DNA reads TGTGCCAGCAGCCAGGACAGGGAGGATGGCTACACCTTC. Using reference TRBV9 and TRBJ1-2 for the parts outside the CDR3, the full variable domain is DSGVTQTPKHLITATGQRVTLRCSPRSGDLSVYWYQQSLDQGLQFLIQYYNGEERAKGNILERFSAQQFPDLHSELNLSSLELGDSALYFCASSQDREDGYTFGSGTRLTVV.

The chain combines TRBV4-1 with TRBJ1-3; D not certain. CDR3 size: 15 residues. Deletions cut 1 base from V and 4 bases from J, with 11 bases between. Looked up from germline, CDR1 is MGHRA and CDR2 is YSYEKL. The DNA for the CDR3 is TGCGCCAGCAGCCAAGTTATGGCATCCGGAAACACCATATATTTT. This gives the protein CASSQVMASGNTIYF.

The genes are TRBV9 and TRBJ2-5, with 7 positions matching TRBD2. CDR3 length: 13 residues. The J segment lost 3 bases and the V segment lost 3 bases, leaving 2 bases of the junction unmatched. Per germline, CDR1 SGDLS and CDR2 YYNGEE. CDR3 coding DNA: TGTGCCAGCAGCGCCGGGACTAAAGAGACCCAGTACTTC. Translating it yields CASSAGTKETQYF.

A single count supports this clone. This chain uses TRBV27 with TRBJ2-5, with 7 nucleotides matching TRBD1. Gene TRBJ2-7 matches the end of the DNA better, so the J call may be wrong. The CDR3 spans 15 residues. Germline CDR1 and CDR2: MNHEY and SMNVEV (reference sequence). As DNA, the CDR3 is TGTGCCAGCAGCACCTACCGGGACAGCACCTACGAGCAGTACTTC. Protein: CASSTYRDSTYEQYF.

The V gene is TRBV5-1, the J gene TRBJ2-7, with D unresolved. Germline CDR1 reads SGHRS; CDR2 reads YFSETQ. The CDR3 is made up of 14 amino acids. The V end was cut by 0 bases, the J end by 3 bases, with 10 bases between. Here the CDR3 DNA reads TGCGCCAGCAGCTTGGCCGAGAGAAGCTACGAGCAGTACTTC. Its translation is CASSLAERSYEQYF.

The chain uses TRBV4-3 and TRBJ1-1; 9 bases line up with TRBD1. V shed 1 base, J shed 5 bases, and the junction held 5 bases outside the gene matches. CDR1 is LGHNA, CDR2 YSLEER, per germline. The CDR3 runs 15 residues. The CDR3 DNA reads as TGCGCCAGCAGCCAAGCCGGGACAGGGATGACTGAAGCTTTCTTT. Translation gives CASSQAGTGMTEAFF.

The CDR3 sequence: CASSLRGRDSPLHF. CDR3 DNA: TGTGCCAGCAGCTTGAGGGGGCGGGATTCACCCCTCCACTTT. The chain is built from TRBV5-6 and TRBJ1-6; TRBD1 aligns across 7 bases. The J segment lost 8 bases and the V segment lost 1 base, leaving 3 bases of the junction unmatched. Looked up from germline, CDR1 is SGHDT and CDR2 is YYEEEE. CDR3 size: 14 residues.

The chain is built from TRBV4-3 and TRBJ2-1; D uncertain. Trimming shortened V by 0 bases and J by 8 bases, and 11 bases separated the two germline ends. Germline V gene sequence: CDR1 LGHNA, CDR2 YSLEER. This CDR3 is built from 14 residues. The CDR3 DNA follows: TGCGCCAGCAGCCAAGATCCGAAGCGTGATGAGCAGTTCTTC. This translates into CASSQDPKRDEQFF.

This clone has only one observation. The V call is TRBV6-4, the J call TRBJ2-1; the match to TRBD1 covers 8 bases. The CDR3 has 17 amino acids. Per germline, CDR1 MRHNA and CDR2 SNTAGT. V trimming: 2 bases; J trimming: 5 bases; junction bases outside the gene matches: 11. CDR3 bases: TGTGCCAGCAGTGACCCGGACAGGGCCCCTTTGGACAATGAGCAGTTCTTC. As protein: CASSDPDRAPLDNEQFF.

The chain combines TRBV5-1 with TRBJ2-5; 9 bases line up with TRBD2. The J call may not be correct, given that the DNA end is closer to TRBJ2-7. The CDR3 sequence is 15 residues long. Germline V gives CDR1 SGHRS, CDR2 YFSETQ. Here the CDR3 DNA reads TGCGCCAGCAGCTTGGGGGCGGGAGGGCCTGACGAGCAGTACTTC. Its protein product is CASSLGAGGPDEQYF.

The chain couples TRBV5-4 to TRBJ2-1; 8 positions agree with TRBD2. There are 12 residues in the CDR3. Germline V gene lookup returns CDR1 SGHNT and CDR2 YYREEE (reference sequence). V was clipped by 7 bases and J by 6 bases; unmatched bases: 3. The DNA for the CDR3 is TGTGCCAGCTCGGGGGGGCTCAATGAGCAGTTCTTC. It is translated as CASSGGLNEQFF.

This clone was observed a handful of times. This chain links TRBV11-1 with TRBJ2-3; 15 bases match TRBD2. Germline V gives CDR1 SGHAT, CDR2 FQDESV (reference sequence). The V gene end was trimmed by 6 bases and the J gene end by 3 bases; junction bases not matched to a gene: 10. The CDR3 extends over 18 amino acids. CDR3 DNA: TGTGCCAGCAGTCCAGGGAGGACTAGCGGGGGGGAGACAGATACGCAGTATTTT. This encodes CASSPGRTSGGETDTQYF. The full variable domain, in which reference TRBV11-1 and TRBJ2-3 provide the parts outside the CDR3, is EAEVAQSPRYKITEKSQAVAFWCDPISGHATLYWYRQILGQGPELLVQFQDESVVDDSQLPKDRFSAERLKGVDSTLKIQPAELGDSAMYLCASSPGRTSGGETDTQYFGPGTRLTVL.

This chain joins TRBV15 and TRBJ2-3; the match to TRBD1 covers 10 bases. With 4 bases clipped from V and 6 bases from J, the junction kept 7 bases outside the gene matches. The germline gives CDR1 LNHNV, CDR2 YYDKDF (reference sequence). The CDR3 loop spans 15 amino acids. The CDR3 DNA is TGTGCCACCAGCACCCGGACAGGGGGATGGGATACGCAGTATTTT. It yields the protein CATSTRTGGWDTQYF.

The chain employs TRBV27 and TRBJ1-5; the D gene is possibly TRBD1 (6 bases). CDR1 and CDR2 (germline): MNHEY, SMNVEV (reference sequence). CDR3 length: 14 amino acids. V was shortened by 3 bases and J by 7 bases, with 13 bases between the two germline ends. This CDR3 reads CASSLSGQTQPQHF. In nucleotides, the CDR3 is TGTGCCAGCAGTTTGAGTGGACAGACCCAGCCCCAGCATTTT.

CDR3 loop: CASSVFLAGDGYEQYF. CDR3 DNA: TGTGCCAGTTCCGTTTTTCTAGCGGGAGATGGCTACGAGCAGTACTTC. The V gene is TRBV19, the J gene TRBJ2-7, with 10 bases lining up with TRBD2. This CDR3 is built from 16 residues. Germline assignment: CDR1 LNHDA and CDR2 SQIVND (reference sequence). Germline trimming cut 8 bases from V and 3 bases from J; bases unmatched to any gene: 13. The full variable domain, in which reference TRBV19 and TRBJ2-7 provide the parts outside the CDR3, is DGGITQSPKYLFRKEGQNVTLSCEQNLNHDAMYWYRQDPGQGLRLIYYSQIVNDFQKGDIAEGYSVSREKKESFPLTVTSAQKNPTAFYLCASSVFLAGDGYEQYFGPGTRLTVT.

This rearrangement joins TRBV7-9 to TRBJ2-2, with 7 bases lining up with TRBD1. CDR1 is SEHNR and CDR2 is FQNEAQ in the germline V gene (reference sequence). The CDR3 is made up of 14 amino acids. Germline trimming cut 6 bases from V and 1 base from J; bases unmatched to any gene: 2. This CDR3 reads CASSRQGNTGELFF. The CDR3, as DNA: TGTGCCAGCAGTAGACAGGGGAACACCGGGGAGCTGTTTTTT.

This clone was observed a handful of times. The gene calls are TRBV4-2 and TRBJ2-7; TRBD1 is a possible D gene (5 bases). Germline values: CDR1 LGHNA, CDR2 YNFKEQ. The CDR3 spans 15 residues. Trimming shortened V by 1 base and J by 2 bases, and 12 bases separated the two germline ends. Here the CDR3 DNA reads TGTGCCAGCAGCCAAGCCGCCCCAGGGACCTACGAGCAGTACTTC. Amino acids: CASSQAAPGTYEQYF.

Comments on this clone: The sample holds other DNA sequences that translate to the same CDR3. This sequence joins TRBV4-2 and TRBJ2-7; 7 bases are a match to TRBD2. The CDR3 totals 17 residues. The V gene's germline CDR1 is LGHNA and CDR2 YNFKEQ. After removal of 0 bases from V and 1 base from J, the junction contained 9 bases not matched to a gene. The CDR3 sequence is CASSQELQASGSYEQYF. For the CDR3, the DNA is TGTGCCAGCAGCCAAGAACTTCAGGCTAGCGGTTCCTACGAGCAGTACTTC.

The rearrangement uses TRBV30 and TRBJ1-1, with D perhaps TRBD1 (5 bases). CDR1 is GTSNPN and CDR2 is SVGIG in the germline V gene (reference sequence). This CDR3 contains 13 residues. Trimming left V 5 bases short and J 4 bases short, with 14 bases between. The CDR3 sequence is CAWAQGGITEAFF. CDR3 in DNA: TGTGCCTGGGCTCAGGGAGGGATCACTGAAGCTTTCTTT.